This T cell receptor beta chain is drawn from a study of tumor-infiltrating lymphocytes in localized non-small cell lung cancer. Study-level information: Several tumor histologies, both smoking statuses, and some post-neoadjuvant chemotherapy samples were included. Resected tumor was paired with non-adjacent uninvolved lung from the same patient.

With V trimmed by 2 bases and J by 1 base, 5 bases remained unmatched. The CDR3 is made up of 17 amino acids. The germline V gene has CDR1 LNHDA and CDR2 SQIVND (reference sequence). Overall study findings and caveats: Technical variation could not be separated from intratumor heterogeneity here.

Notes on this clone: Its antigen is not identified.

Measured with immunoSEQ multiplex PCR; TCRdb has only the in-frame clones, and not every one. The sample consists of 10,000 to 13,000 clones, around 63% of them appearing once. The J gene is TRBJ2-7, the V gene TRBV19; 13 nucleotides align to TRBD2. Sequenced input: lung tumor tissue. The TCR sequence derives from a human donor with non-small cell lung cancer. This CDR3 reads CASSIRTSGSTSYEQYF. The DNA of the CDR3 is TGTGCCAGTAGTATAAGGACTAGCGGGAGTACGTCCTACGAGCAGTACTTC.